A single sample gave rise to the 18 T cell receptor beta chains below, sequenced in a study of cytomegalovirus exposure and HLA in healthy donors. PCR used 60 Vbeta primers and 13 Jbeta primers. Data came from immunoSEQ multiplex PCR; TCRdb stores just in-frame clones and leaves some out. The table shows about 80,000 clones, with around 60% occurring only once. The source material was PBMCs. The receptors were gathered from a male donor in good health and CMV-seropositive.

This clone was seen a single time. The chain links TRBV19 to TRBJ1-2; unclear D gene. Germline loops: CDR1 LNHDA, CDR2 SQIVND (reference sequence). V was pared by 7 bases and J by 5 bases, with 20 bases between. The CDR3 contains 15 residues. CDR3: CASTRDSAGLYGYTF. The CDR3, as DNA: TGTGCCAGTACCAGAGACTCGGCCGGATTGTATGGCTACACCTTC.

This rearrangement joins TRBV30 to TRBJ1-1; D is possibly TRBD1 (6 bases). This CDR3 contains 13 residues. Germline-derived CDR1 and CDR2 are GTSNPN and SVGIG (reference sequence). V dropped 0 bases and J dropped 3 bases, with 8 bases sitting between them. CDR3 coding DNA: TGTGCCTGGAGTGTCCGGACAGACACTGAAGCTTTCTTT. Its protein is CAWSVRTDTEAFF. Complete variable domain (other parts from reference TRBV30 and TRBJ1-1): SQTIHQWPATLVQPVGSPLSLECTVEGTSNPNLYWYRQAAGRGLQLLFYSVGIGQISSEVPQNLSASRPQDRQFILSSKKLLLSDSGFYLCAWSVRTDTEAFFGQGTRLTVV.

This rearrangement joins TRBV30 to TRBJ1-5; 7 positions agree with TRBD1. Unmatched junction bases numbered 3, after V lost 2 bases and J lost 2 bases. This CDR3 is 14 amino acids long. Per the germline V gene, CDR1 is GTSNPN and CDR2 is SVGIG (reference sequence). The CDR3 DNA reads TGTGCCTGGAGTCAGGGGGGCGGCAATCAGCCCCAGCATTTT. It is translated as CAWSQGGGNQPQHF.

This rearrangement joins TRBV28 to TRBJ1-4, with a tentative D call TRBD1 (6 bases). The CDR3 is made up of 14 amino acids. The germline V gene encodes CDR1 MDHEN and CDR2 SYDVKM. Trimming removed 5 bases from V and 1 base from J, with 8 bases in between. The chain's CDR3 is CASSRGGTNEKLFF. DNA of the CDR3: TGTGCCAGCAGTAGGGGGGGAACTAATGAAAAACTGTTTTTT. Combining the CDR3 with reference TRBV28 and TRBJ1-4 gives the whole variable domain DVKVTQSSRYLVKRTGEKVFLECVQDMDHENMFWYRQDPGLGLRLIYFSYDVKMKEKGDIPEGYSVSREKKERFSLILESASTNQTSMYLCASSRGGTNEKLFFGSGTQLSVL.

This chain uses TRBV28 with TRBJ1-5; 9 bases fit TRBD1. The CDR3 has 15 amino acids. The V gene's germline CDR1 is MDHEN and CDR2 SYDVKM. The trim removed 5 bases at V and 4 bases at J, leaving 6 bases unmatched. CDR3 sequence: CASSPLGQGNQPQHF. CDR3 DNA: TGTGCCAGCAGTCCCTTGGGACAGGGAAATCAGCCCCAGCATTTT. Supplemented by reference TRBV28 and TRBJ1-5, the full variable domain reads DVKVTQSSRYLVKRTGEKVFLECVQDMDHENMFWYRQDPGLGLRLIYFSYDVKMKEKGDIPEGYSVSREKKERFSLILESASTNQTSMYLCASSPLGQGNQPQHFGDGTRLSIL.

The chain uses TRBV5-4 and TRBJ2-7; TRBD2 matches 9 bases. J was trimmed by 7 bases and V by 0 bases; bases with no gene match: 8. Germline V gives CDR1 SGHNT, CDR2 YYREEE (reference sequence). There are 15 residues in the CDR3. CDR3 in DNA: TGTGCCAGCAGCTTGGACGGCGGGAGGGCGGGAGAGCAGTACTTC. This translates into CASSLDGGRAGEQYF. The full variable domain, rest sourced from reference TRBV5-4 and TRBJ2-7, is ETGVTQSPTHLIKTRGQQVTLRCSSQSGHNTVSWYQQALGQGPQFIFQYYREEENGRGNFPPRFSGLQFPNYSSELNVNALELDDSALYLCASSLDGGRAGEQYFGPGTRLTVT.

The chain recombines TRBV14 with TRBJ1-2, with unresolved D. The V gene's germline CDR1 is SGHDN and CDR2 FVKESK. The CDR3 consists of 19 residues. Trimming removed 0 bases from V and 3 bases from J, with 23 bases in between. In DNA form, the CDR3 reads TGTGCCAGCAGCCAAGATCTGCCAGGCACCCTCCTAAACGACTATGGCTACACCTTC. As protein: CASSQDLPGTLLNDYGYTF.

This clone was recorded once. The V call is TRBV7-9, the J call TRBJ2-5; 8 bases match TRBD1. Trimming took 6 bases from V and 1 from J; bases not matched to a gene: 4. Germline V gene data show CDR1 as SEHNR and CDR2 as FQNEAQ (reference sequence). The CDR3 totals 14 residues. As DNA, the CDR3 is TGTGCCAGCAGGTCTACAGGGGGCCAAGAGACCCAGTACTTC. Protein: CASRSTGGQETQYF. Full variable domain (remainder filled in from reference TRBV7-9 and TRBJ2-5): DTGVSQNPRHKITKRGQNVTFRCDPISEHNRLYWYRQTLGQGPEFLTYFQNEAQLEKSRLLSDRFSAERPKGSFSTLEIQRTEQGDSAMYLCASRSTGGQETQYFGPGTRLLVL.

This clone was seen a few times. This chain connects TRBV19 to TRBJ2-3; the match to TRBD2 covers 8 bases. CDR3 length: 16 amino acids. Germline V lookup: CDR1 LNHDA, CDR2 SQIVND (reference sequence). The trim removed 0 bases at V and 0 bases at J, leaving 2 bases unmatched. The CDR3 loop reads CASSIETSGSTDTQYF. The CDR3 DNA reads TGTGCCAGTAGTATAGAAACTAGCGGTAGCACAGATACGCAGTATTTT.

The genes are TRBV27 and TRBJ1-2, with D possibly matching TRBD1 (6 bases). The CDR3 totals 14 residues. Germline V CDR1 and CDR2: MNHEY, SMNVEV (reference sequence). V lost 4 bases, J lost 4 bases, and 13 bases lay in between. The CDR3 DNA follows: TGTGCCAGCAGTTCCTTACAGGGTGGCTATGGCTACACCTTC. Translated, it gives CASSSLQGGYGYTF.

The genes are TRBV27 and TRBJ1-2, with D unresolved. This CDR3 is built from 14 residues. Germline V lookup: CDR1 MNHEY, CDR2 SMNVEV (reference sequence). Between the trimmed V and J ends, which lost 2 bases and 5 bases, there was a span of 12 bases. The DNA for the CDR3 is TGTGCCAGCAGTTTAGACTCCCAGAATTATGGCTACACCTTC. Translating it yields CASSLDSQNYGYTF.

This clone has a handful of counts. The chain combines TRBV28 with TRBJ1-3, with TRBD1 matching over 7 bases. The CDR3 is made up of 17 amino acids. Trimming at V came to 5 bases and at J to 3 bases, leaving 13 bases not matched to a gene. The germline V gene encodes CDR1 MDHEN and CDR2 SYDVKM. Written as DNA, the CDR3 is TGTGCCAGCAGTGTGACAGGGTTGAACTTGGGTGGAAACACCATATATTTT. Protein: CASSVTGLNLGGNTIYF.

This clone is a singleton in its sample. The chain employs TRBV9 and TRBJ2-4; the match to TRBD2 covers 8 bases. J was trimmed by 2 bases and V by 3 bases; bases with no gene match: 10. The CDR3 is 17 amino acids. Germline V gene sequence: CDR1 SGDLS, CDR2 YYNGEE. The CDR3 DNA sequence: TGTGCCAGCAGCGCTGGAGGGGCGGGGGGTTCCAAAAACATTCAGTACTTC. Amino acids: CASSAGGAGGSKNIQYF.

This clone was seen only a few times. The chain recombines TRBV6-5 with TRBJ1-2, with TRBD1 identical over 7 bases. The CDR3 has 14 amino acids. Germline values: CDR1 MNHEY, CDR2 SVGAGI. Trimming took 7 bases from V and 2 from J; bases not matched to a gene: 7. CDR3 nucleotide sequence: TGTGCCAGCAACCGGGACAGCAGGAACTATGGCTACACCTTC. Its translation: CASNRDSRNYGYTF.

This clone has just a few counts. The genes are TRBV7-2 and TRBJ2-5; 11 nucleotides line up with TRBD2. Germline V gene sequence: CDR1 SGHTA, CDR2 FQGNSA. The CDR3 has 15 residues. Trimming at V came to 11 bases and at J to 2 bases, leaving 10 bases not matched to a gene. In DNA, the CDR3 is TGTGCCGTGCCGCGGGCTAGCGGGGGGCAAGAGACCCAGTACTTC. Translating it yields CAVPRASGGQETQYF. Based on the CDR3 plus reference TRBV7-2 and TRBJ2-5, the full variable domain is GAGVSQSPSNKVTEKGKDVELRCDPISGHTALYWYRQSLGQGLEFLIYFQGNSAPDKSGLPSDRFSAERTGGSVSTLTIQRTQQEDSAVYLCAVPRASGGQETQYFGPGTRLLVL.

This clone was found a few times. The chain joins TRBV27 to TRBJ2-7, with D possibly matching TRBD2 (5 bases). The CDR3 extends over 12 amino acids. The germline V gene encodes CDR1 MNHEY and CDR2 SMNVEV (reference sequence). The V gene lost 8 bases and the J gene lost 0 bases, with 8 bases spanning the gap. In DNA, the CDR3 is TGTGCCAGCTTTAGCGTCTCCTACGAGCAGTACTTC. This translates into CASFSVSYEQYF.

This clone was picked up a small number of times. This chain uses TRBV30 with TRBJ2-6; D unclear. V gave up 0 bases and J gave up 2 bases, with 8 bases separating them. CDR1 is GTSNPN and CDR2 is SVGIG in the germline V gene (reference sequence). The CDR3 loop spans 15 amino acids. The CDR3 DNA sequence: TGTGCCTGGAGTGTAACGCAGACTGGGGCCAACGTCCTGACTTTC. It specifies CAWSVTQTGANVLTF. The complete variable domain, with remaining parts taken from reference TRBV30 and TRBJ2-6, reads SQTIHQWPATLVQPVGSPLSLECTVEGTSNPNLYWYRQAAGRGLQLLFYSVGIGQISSEVPQNLSASRPQDRQFILSSKKLLLSDSGFYLCAWSVTQTGANVLTFGAGSRLTVL.

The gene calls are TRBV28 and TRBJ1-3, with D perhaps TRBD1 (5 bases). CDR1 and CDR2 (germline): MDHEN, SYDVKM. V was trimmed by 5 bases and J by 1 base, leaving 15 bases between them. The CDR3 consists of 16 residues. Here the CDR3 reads CASSPQLGGSGNTIYF. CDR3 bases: TGTGCCAGCAGTCCCCAGCTGGGGGGGTCTGGAAACACCATATATTTT.